This TCR beta chain was recorded in a study of blood T cell repertoires in COVID-19. Study at large: Nucleic acid was either cDNA or gDNA, and it came from T cells, B-cell-depleted T cells, or PBMCs.

CDR3 length: 15 amino acids. The junction had 9 bases not matched to a gene; V was cut back by 5 bases and J by 4 bases. Germline CDR1 SEHNR, CDR2 FQNEAQ (reference sequence). Produced via immunoSEQ multiplex PCR; TCRdb's table is partial and in-frame only. The table has fewer than 450,000 clones, more than 75% seen once; the top ten hold 1.2%. The sample was PBMCs or T cells enriched from blood (not recorded which). This receptor was taken from a woman under 30 who had recovered from COVID-19. The V gene is TRBV7-9, the J gene TRBJ1-1; TRBD1 matches at 8 bases. CDR3 DNA: TGTGCCAGCAGCACCTGGACAGGGCTCCGCACTGAAGCTTTCTTT. Its protein product is CASSTWTGLRTEAFF.